The source of this TCR beta chain is a study of cytomegalovirus exposure and HLA in healthy donors. V trimming: 4 bases; J trimming: 7 bases; junction bases outside the gene matches: 8. CDR3 length: 15 residues. CDR1 is MNHNS and CDR2 is SASEGT in the germline V gene. General study results and limits: Association of 17,000 or so TCR beta sequences with HLA alleles was found at 0.05 false discovery rate in a later analysis. Near-uniform donor sequencing depth was presumed by presence/absence analyses. According to a later analysis, donors in an Asian-associated ancestry cluster reportedly had fewer N-insertions than the roughly 670-donor mean. High specificity and sensitivity for cytomegalovirus status were reported for the classifier.

Vbeta (60) and Jbeta (13) primers were used in the PCR. Profiled with immunoSEQ multiplex PCR; TCRdb holds only in-frame clones, not every one. This sample has more than 80,000 clones, with roughly four fifths found just once. About this clone itself: The antigen is unknown.

This clonotype was sampled from a human donor in good health. V is TRBV6-1 and J is TRBJ2-7; TRBD1 matches 12 bases. The specimen sequenced was PBMCs. In nucleotides, the CDR3 is TGTGCCAGCAGTGCACCGGGACAGGGGGCGTGGGAGCAGTACTTC. Its protein product is CASSAPGQGAWEQYF.